The next 18 T cell receptor beta chains were all read from a single sample in a study of blood T cell repertoires in COVID-19. Repertoires were generated with immunoSEQ multiplex PCR, while TCRdb's copy carries only in-frame clones and drops some. The sample holds about 180,000 clones, roughly 88% seen once. Sample: peripheral blood. These receptors all come from a human donor with active or convalescent COVID-19. The donor label of this sample is uncertain.

CDR3 in amino acids: CASSPGLAGLTDTQYF. The CDR3 nucleotides are TGTGCCAGCAGCCCAGGACTAGCGGGCCTCACAGATACGCAGTATTTT. This chain uses TRBV11-2 with TRBJ2-3; 11 nucleotides match TRBD2. The CDR3 loop spans 16 amino acids. Germline V CDR1 and CDR2: SGHAT, FQNNGV. Trimming removed 5 bases from V and 2 bases from J; junction bases left unmatched: 6. Using reference TRBV11-2 and TRBJ2-3 for the parts outside the CDR3, the full variable domain is EAGVAQSPRYKIIEKRQSVAFWCNPISGHATLYWYQQILGQGPKLLIQFQNNGVVDDSQLPKDRFSAERLKGVDSTLKIQPAKLEDSAVYLCASSPGLAGLTDTQYFGPGTRLTVL.

The CDR3 DNA sequence: TGTGCCAGCAGCCCAGGACATCTAGAGACCCAGTACTTC. This encodes CASSPGHLETQYF. The genes are TRBV5-5 and TRBJ2-5; tentatively, D is TRBD1 (5 bases). This CDR3 has 13 amino acids. Trimming shortened V by 4 bases and J by 4 bases, and 11 bases separated the two germline ends. Germline lookup yields CDR1 SGHKS and CDR2 YYEKEE (reference sequence).

The V call is TRBV6-5, the J call TRBJ1-1, with D perhaps TRBD1 (6 bases). The CDR3 contains 16 residues. CDR1 MNHEY and CDR2 SVGAGI come from the germline V gene. V was trimmed by 2 bases and J by 11 bases, leaving 24 bases between them. The CDR3 sequence: CASSYLYRTDRHWAFF. Here the CDR3 DNA reads TGTGCCAGCAGTTACCTTTATCGGACAGATAGACATTGGGCTTTCTTT.

The chain uses TRBV20-1 and TRBJ2-2, with 7 positions matching TRBD1. The CDR3 contains 16 residues. Trimming took 3 bases from V and 2 from J; bases not matched to a gene: 9. Germline CDR1 and CDR2: DFQATT and SNEGSKA (reference sequence). The CDR3 sequence: CSASKGAGINTGELFF. The DNA for the CDR3 is TGCAGTGCTAGTAAGGGGGCAGGGATAAACACCGGGGAGCTGTTTTTT.

This sequence joins TRBV6-2 or TRBV6-3 and TRBJ1-6, with 9 bases lining up with TRBD1. Germline CDR1 reads MNHEY; CDR2 reads SVGEGT. V lost 5 bases and J lost 5; bases outside the gene matches: 4. The CDR3 runs to 15 residues. Here the CDR3 DNA reads TGTGCCAGCAGTGGGACAGGGCCTGATAATTCACCCCTCCACTTT. It codes for CASSGTGPDNSPLHF.

The chain combines TRBV7-6 with TRBJ2-1; 8 nucleotides match TRBD2. CDR1 is SGHVS and CDR2 is FNYEAQ in the germline V gene. The CDR3 is 17 amino acids. With V trimmed by 5 bases and J by 0 bases, 9 bases remained unmatched. Here the CDR3 reads CASSPRGGQSSYNEQFF. DNA of the CDR3: TGTGCCAGCAGCCCGCGCGGGGGGCAAAGCTCCTACAATGAGCAGTTCTTC.

The rearrangement uses TRBV9 and TRBJ1-2, with D perhaps matching TRBD1 (5 bases). CDR3 size: 12 residues. Germline lookup yields CDR1 SGDLS and CDR2 YYNGEE. Trimming took 4 bases from V and 6 from J, leaving 10 bases between them. The CDR3 protein is CASSSRGDGYTF. In DNA, the CDR3 is TGTGCCAGCAGCTCCCGGGGGGATGGCTACACCTTC.

The J gene is TRBJ2-7, the V gene TRBV5-1; 7 bases are a match to TRBD1. CDR1 SGHRS and CDR2 YFSETQ come from the germline V gene. With V trimmed by 5 bases and J by 3 bases, 8 bases remained unmatched. The CDR3 length is 14 residues. In DNA, the CDR3 is TGCGCCAGCAGGTCCCAGGGGGTCAACTACGAGCAGTACTTC. Encoded protein: CASRSQGVNYEQYF.

The chain has TRBV7-9 and TRBJ1-6; maybe TRBD1 (6 bases). This CDR3 comprises 15 residues. V lost 5 bases, J lost 10 bases, and 18 bases lay in between. Germline V gene sequence: CDR1 SEHNR, CDR2 FQNEAQ (reference sequence). The CDR3 bases are TGTGCCAGCAGCGCCGAATACAGGGAAGGGTCACCCCTCCACTTT. It encodes CASSAEYREGSPLHF.

The chain joins TRBV4-1 to TRBJ2-2; a weak D match, TRBD1 (6 bases). Germline CDR1 is MGHRA and CDR2 is YSYEKL. This CDR3 spans 15 amino acids. Trimming shortened V by 2 bases and J by 8 bases, and 15 bases separated the two germline ends. CDR3 amino acids: CASSQLYQGRGELFF. The CDR3 bases are TGCGCCAGCAGCCAACTTTACCAGGGGCGAGGGGAGCTGTTTTTT.

This chain connects TRBV29-1 to TRBJ2-7, with a weak D call TRBD1 (5 bases). Trimming cost V 5 bases and J 6 bases, with 14 bases left between them. The CDR3 extends over 12 amino acids. CDR1 and CDR2 (germline): SQVTM, ANQGSEA. The CDR3 protein is CSVPGQKGEQYF. CDR3 bases: TGCAGCGTTCCCGGACAAAAGGGCGAGCAGTACTTC.

This chain links TRBV18 with TRBJ2-5; TRBD2 agrees at 8 bases. V lost 1 base to trimming and J lost 2 bases; unmatched junction nucleotides: 3. Germline V CDR1 and CDR2: KGHSH, LQKENI. CDR3 length: 15 residues. This CDR3 reads CASSPLLAAQETQYF. For the CDR3, the DNA is TGTGCCAGCTCACCACTACTAGCGGCACAAGAGACCCAGTACTTC.

V is TRBV10-1 and J is TRBJ2-1; D call uncertain. V lost 1 base to trimming and J lost 4 bases, with 14 bases between them. CDR1 and CDR2 from the germline V gene are WNHNN and SYGVQD (reference sequence). The CDR3 covers 16 residues. The CDR3 protein is CASSEFGSEIYNEQFF. The CDR3 bases are TGCGCCAGCAGTGAGTTCGGAAGCGAGATTTACAATGAGCAGTTCTTC.

The V and J genes are TRBV19 and TRBJ2-3, with TRBD2 identical over 10 bases. The trim removed 4 bases at V and 6 bases at J, leaving 7 bases unmatched. This CDR3 comprises 15 residues. The germline V gene has CDR1 LNHDA and CDR2 SQIVND (reference sequence). The CDR3 sequence is CASSSSSGSGDTQYF. The CDR3 DNA is TGTGCCAGTAGTAGCTCTAGCGGGAGTGGGGATACGCAGTATTTT.

The chain is built from TRBV2 and TRBJ2-1, with 10 bases that match TRBD1. The V segment lost 7 bases and the J segment 0 bases; nucleotides outside the gene matches: 24. This CDR3 contains 22 residues. CDR1 and CDR2 from the germline V gene are SNHLY and FYNNEI. CDR3 protein: CASTKTAILDRGNPSSYNEQFF. The CDR3 bases are TGTGCCAGCACCAAAACGGCCATTCTGGACAGGGGGAATCCCAGCTCCTACAATGAGCAGTTCTTC. The variable domain in full, with the rest retrieved from reference TRBV2 and TRBJ2-1, is EPEVTQTPSHQVTQMGQEVILRCVPISNHLYFYWYRQILGQKVEFLVSFYNNEISEKSEIFDDQFSVERPDGSNFTLKIRSTKLEDSAMYFCASTKTAILDRGNPSSYNEQFFGPGTRLTVL.

The chain is built from TRBV28 and TRBJ2-7; 10 bases line up with TRBD2. Trimming at V came to 3 bases and at J to 2 bases, leaving 4 bases not matched to a gene. Germline values: CDR1 MDHEN, CDR2 SYDVKM. The CDR3 totals 15 residues. Here the CDR3 reads CASSLGAGGTYEQYF. CDR3 coding DNA: TGTGCCAGCAGTTTGGGAGCGGGAGGGACCTACGAGCAGTACTTC.

This clone is a singleton in its sample. CDR3: CASRRLAGFGGTQYF. The CDR3 DNA follows: TGTGCCAGCAGACGACTAGCGGGATTCGGAGGGACCCAGTACTTC. This rearrangement joins TRBV27 to TRBJ2-5; 11 nucleotides align to TRBD2. V lost 6 bases and J lost 7; bases outside the gene matches: 10. The germline gives CDR1 MNHEY, CDR2 SMNVEV (reference sequence). The CDR3 runs 15 residues.

The chain carries TRBV27 and TRBJ1-2, with TRBD1 identical over 7 bases. The CDR3 is made up of 15 amino acids. The trim removed 3 bases at V and 8 bases at J, leaving 12 bases unmatched. CDR1 MNHEY and CDR2 SMNVEV come from the germline V gene (reference sequence). The chain's CDR3 is CASSFRGAPRPGYTF. Here the CDR3 DNA reads TGTGCCAGCAGTTTCAGGGGGGCCCCTCGCCCAGGCTACACCTTC.